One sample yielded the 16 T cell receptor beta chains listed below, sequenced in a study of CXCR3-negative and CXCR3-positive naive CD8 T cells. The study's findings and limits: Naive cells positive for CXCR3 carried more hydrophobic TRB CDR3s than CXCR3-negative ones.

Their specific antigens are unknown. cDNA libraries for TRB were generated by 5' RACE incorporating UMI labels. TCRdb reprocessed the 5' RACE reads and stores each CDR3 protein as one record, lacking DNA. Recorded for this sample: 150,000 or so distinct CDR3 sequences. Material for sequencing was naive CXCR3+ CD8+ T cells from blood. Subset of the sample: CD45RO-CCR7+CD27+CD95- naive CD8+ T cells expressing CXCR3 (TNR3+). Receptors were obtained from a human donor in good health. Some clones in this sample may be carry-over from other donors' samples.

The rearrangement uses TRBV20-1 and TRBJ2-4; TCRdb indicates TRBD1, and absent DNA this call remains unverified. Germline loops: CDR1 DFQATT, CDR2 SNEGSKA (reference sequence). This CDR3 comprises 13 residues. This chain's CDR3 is CSARARTVNIQYF.

CDR3 region: CASSLWVNTEAFF. V and J are TRBV5-4 and TRBJ1-1. The CDR3 sequence is 13 residues long. CDR1 and CDR2 from the germline V gene are SGHNT and YYREEE (reference sequence).

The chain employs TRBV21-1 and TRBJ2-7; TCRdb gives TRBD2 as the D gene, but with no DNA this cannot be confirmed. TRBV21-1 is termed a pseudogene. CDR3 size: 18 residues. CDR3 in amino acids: CASSYLAGDHRGSYEQNF.

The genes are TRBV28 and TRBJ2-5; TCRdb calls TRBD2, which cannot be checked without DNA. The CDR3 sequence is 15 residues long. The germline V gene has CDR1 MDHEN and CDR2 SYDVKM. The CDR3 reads CASSAGLREGETQYF.

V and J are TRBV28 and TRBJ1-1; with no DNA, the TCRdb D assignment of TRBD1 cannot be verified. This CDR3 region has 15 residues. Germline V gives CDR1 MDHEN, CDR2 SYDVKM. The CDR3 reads CASSLPRQGWPEAFF.

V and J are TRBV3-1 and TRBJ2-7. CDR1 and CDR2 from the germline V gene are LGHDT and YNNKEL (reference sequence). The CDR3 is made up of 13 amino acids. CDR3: CASSWESSYEQYF.

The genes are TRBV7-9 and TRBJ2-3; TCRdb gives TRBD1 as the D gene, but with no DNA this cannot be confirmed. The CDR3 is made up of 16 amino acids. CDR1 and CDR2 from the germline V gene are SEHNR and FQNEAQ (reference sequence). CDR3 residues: CASSPRESHITDTQYF.

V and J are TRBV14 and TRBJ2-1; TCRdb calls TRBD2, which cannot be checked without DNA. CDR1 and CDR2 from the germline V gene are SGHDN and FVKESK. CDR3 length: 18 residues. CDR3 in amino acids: CASSQLSQAGVSYNEQFF. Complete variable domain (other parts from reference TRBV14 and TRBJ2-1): EAGVTQFPSHSVIEKGQTVTLRCDPISGHDNLYWYRRVMGKEIKFLLHFVKESKQDESGMPNNRFLAERTGGTYSTLKVQPAELEDSGVYFCASSQLSQAGVSYNEQFFGPGTRLTVL.

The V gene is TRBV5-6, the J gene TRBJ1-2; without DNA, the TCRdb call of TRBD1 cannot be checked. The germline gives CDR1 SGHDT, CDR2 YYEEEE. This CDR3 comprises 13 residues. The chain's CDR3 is CASSFGQGHGYTF.

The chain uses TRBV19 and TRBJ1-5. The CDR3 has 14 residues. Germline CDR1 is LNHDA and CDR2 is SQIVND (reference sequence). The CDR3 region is CASSIPLDNQPQHF.

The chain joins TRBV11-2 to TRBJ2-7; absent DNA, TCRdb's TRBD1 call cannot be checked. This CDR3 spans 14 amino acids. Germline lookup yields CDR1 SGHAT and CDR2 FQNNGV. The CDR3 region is CASRPRDRQYEQYF.

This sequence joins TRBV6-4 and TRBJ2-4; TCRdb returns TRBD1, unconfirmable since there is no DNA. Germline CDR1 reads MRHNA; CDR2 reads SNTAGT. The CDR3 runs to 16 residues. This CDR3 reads CASSPDSGTGRDIQYF.

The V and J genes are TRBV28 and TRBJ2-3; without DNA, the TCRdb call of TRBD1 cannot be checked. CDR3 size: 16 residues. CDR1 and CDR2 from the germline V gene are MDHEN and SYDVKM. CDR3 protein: CASSGPGGGSTDTQYF.

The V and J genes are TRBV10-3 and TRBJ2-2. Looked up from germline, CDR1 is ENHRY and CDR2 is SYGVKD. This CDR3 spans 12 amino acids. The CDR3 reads CAIRPDAGELFF.

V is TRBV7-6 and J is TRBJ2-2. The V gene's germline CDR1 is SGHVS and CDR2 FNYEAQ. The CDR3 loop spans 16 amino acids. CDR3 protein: CASSDPSTAYTWELFF.

This CDR3 reads CACSLTEGDTEAFF. V usage is TRBV28 and J usage is TRBJ1-1; TCRdb's assignment of TRBD1 cannot be checked, as there is no DNA. This CDR3 spans 14 amino acids. Germline CDR1 MDHEN, CDR2 SYDVKM. Full variable domain (remainder filled in from reference TRBV28 and TRBJ1-1): DVKVTQSSRYLVKRTGEKVFLECVQDMDHENMFWYRQDPGLGLRLIYFSYDVKMKEKGDIPEGYSVSREKKERFSLILESASTNQTSMYLCACSLTEGDTEAFFGQGTRLTVV.